These T cell receptor beta chains were read from a single sample in a study of blood T cell repertoires in COVID-19. Libraries were prepared by immunoSEQ multiplex PCR; TCRdb keeps only in-frame clonotypes and omits some of them. This sample has 200,000 to 250,000 clones; around 83% occur once, and the top ten carry about a tenth. The sequencing input was peripheral blood. The source of these receptors is a woman in her forties or fifties with COVID-19, enrolled during active disease. Each CDR3 is given without its conserved first and last residue. The D gene is left open where the match is weak.

d_gene,v_gene,j_gene,CDR3aa
TRBD1,TRBV27,TRBJ2-7,ASSSLITPGQGYEQY
.,TRBV9,TRBJ2-2,ASSESPMSGELF
.,TRBV19,TRBJ2-2,ASRPLAGELF
TRBD1,TRBV7-9,TRBJ1-3,ASSSGAAGGFSGNTIY
.,TRBV5-1,TRBJ2-6,ASSGPRGSS
.,TRBV6-4,TRBJ1-1,ASSDSRGTEAF
TRBD1,TRBV19,TRBJ1-4,ASSWTGPNEKLF
TRBD1,TRBV5-6,TRBJ2-2,ASSLEGAKTGELF
TRBD1,TRBV28,TRBJ1-5,ASSHRQGAGLSQPQH
TRBD1,TRBV12-3/TRBV12-4,TRBJ1-2,ASSLGTGRRYT
TRBD1,TRBV27,TRBJ2-2,ASSLSPGTGVAGELF
.,TRBV5-1,TRBJ1-2,ASSLDPVNNYGYT
TRBD1,TRBV5-5,TRBJ1-5,ASSLTGTRPQH
TRBD1,TRBV7-3,TRBJ1-2,ASSQGQGISSYT
.,TRBV7-9,TRBJ1-2,ASSSLAGNNYGYT
.,TRBV5-6,TRBJ1-3,ASSLLQGISGNTIY
TRBD1,TRBV5-1,TRBJ2-1,ASSLLGQVMNEQF
TRBD2,TRBV2,TRBJ2-2,AGRLAGTGELF
.,TRBV10-2,TRBJ1-1,ASSAGMNTEAF
TRBD1,TRBV3-1/TRBV3-2,TRBJ1-1,ASSQLDRDTEAF
TRBD1,TRBV18,TRBJ1-6,ASSPPGTVPLH
TRBD2,TRBV5-1,TRBJ2-1,ASSSSGGAYNEQF
.,TRBV5-4,TRBJ2-5,ASSAGLETQY
TRBD2,TRBV7-8,TRBJ2-3,ASSLVTSGGTDTQY
TRBD2,TRBV4-1,TRBJ2-1,ASSQFGGKSYNEQF
TRBD1,TRBV6-1,TRBJ1-1,ASSEFGQGNTEAF
TRBD2,TRBV10-3,TRBJ2-2,AILRGGMGTGELF
.,TRBV4-1,TRBJ1-2,ASSQDSGGAAYGYT
.,TRBV5-1,TRBJ2-7,ASSFWTDLSYEQY
TRBD1,TRBV5-1,TRBJ2-2,ASGQGLSTGELF
TRBD1,TRBV30,TRBJ1-5,AWGTGPNQPQH
TRBD1,TRBV9,TRBJ2-5,ASSVVGDRGETQY
.,TRBV5-6,TRBJ2-1,ASSSQSRDNNEQF
TRBD1,TRBV6-5,TRBJ1-2,ASSRDRAFYGYT
.,TRBV5-6,TRBJ2-1,ASTNGGHSYNEQF
.,TRBV3-1/TRBV3-2,TRBJ2-3,ASSQGNRLITDTQY
.,TRBV6-5,TRBJ1-2,ASNPLPGAWGYT
TRBD2,TRBV6-5,TRBJ2-1,ASSSLKRGPYNEQF
TRBD1,TRBV18,TRBJ2-2,ASSPSTGGKTGELF
.,TRBV23-1,TRBJ2-6,ASSQTRQTSGANVLT